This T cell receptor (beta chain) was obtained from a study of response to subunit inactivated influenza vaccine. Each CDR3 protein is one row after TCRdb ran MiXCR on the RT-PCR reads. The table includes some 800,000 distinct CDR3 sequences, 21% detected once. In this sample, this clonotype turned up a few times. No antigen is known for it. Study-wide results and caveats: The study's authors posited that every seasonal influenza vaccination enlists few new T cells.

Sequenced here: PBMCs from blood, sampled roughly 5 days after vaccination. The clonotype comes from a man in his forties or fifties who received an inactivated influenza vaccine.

CDR3: CASSLTGQNFMEQYF. CDR3 coding DNA: TGTGCCAGCAGCTTAACGGGACAGAACTTTATGGAGCAGTACTTC. This chain links TRBV7-3 with TRBJ2-7, with 7 bases matching TRBD1. V shed 0 bases, J shed 7 bases, and the junction held 9 bases outside the gene matches. Per germline, CDR1 SGHTA and CDR2 FQGTGA. The CDR3 is made up of 15 amino acids.